Below are 18 T cell receptor beta chains sequenced from a single sample in a study of blood T cell repertoires in COVID-19 (dated by TCRdb to 2019 to 2021). The library was made by the immunoSEQ multiplex PCR assay. The source is immuneACCESS, and TCRdb retained only in-frame sequences with V and J called. Part of the clones is not carried over; for the studies checked, unresolved V genes explain less than half of this, and the remainder is unexplained. Recorded for this sample are roughly 65,000 clones; about 89% of them occurred a single time. Jointly, the top ten make up around 13% of the sample. Sequencing was performed on peripheral blood. All receptors derive from an older woman with acute or convalescent COVID-19.

The chain uses TRBV3-1 (or the pseudogene TRBV3-2) and TRBJ2-7, with 9 bases aligning to TRBD1. The germline gives CDR1 LGHDT, CDR2 YNNKEL (reference sequence). The CDR3 spans 14 residues. V was clipped by 3 bases and J by 5 bases; unmatched bases: 5. The CDR3 DNA reads TGTGCCAGCAGCCAGGGACAGGGTCGCGACGAGCAGTACTTC. Translation: CASSQGQGRDEQYF.

The rearrangement links TRBV19 to TRBJ1-2; tentative D call: TRBD1 (5 bases). The V end lost 3 bases, the J end lost 4 bases, and 18 bases lay between the germline ends. Germline-derived CDR1 and CDR2 are LNHDA and SQIVND (reference sequence). The CDR3 extends over 16 amino acids. CDR3 in DNA: TGTGCCAGTAGTATCGACAGCCAATCCGTGGGCTATGGCTACACCTTC. It is translated as CASSIDSQSVGYGYTF.

The chain couples TRBV10-3 to TRBJ1-2; D remains ambiguous. V lost 4 bases and J lost 5, with 11 bases in between. This CDR3 region has 13 residues. The germline gives CDR1 ENHRY, CDR2 SYGVKD. CDR3 protein: CAISVGQDYGYTF. CDR3 coding DNA: TGTGCCATCAGTGTGGGTCAGGATTATGGCTACACCTTC.

The chain couples TRBV7-2 to TRBJ1-3; 7 positions agree with TRBD1. This CDR3 has 17 residues. The trim removed 4 bases at V and 4 bases at J, leaving 13 bases unmatched. Germline CDR1 and CDR2: SGHTA and FQGNSA. The CDR3 DNA sequence: TGTGCCAGCAGCTCGTCGACAGGGAAGGTTGCCGGAAACACCATATATTTT. This gives the protein CASSSSTGKVAGNTIYF.

The rearrangement joins TRBV2 to TRBJ1-1; TRBD1 is a possible D gene (5 bases). Germline CDR1 reads SNHLY; CDR2 reads FYNNEI. The CDR3 has 14 residues. The ends were cut back, 7 bases at V and 4 bases at J, with 16 bases in the middle. As DNA, the CDR3 is TGTGCCAGCAAGGGCAGGGCGAGAGTCACTGAAGCTTTCTTT. Translating it yields CASKGRARVTEAFF.

The chain uses TRBV27 and TRBJ2-1, with D tentatively TRBD2 (5 bases). Germline values: CDR1 MNHEY, CDR2 SMNVEV (reference sequence). CDR3 size: 14 residues. V was trimmed by 4 bases and J by 4 bases, leaving 11 bases between them. The CDR3 is CASSYKSGYNEQFF. The CDR3 DNA follows: TGTGCCAGCAGTTACAAATCGGGGTACAATGAGCAGTTCTTC.

This clone showed up just once. V gene TRBV4-2 combines with J gene TRBJ2-7, with a possible D match to TRBD2 (5 bases). The germline V gene has CDR1 LGHNA and CDR2 YNFKEQ. The CDR3 contains 13 residues. The V end lost 1 base, the J end lost 6 bases, and 10 bases lay between the germline ends. CDR3 coding DNA: TGTGCCAGCAGCCAAGCTGAGGGTAGCGAGCAGTACTTC. Protein sequence: CASSQAEGSEQYF.

This chain links TRBV15 with TRBJ2-2; no reliable D call. CDR3 length equals 12 residues. Germline V gene sequence: CDR1 LNHNV, CDR2 YYDKDF (reference sequence). The V end was cut by 5 bases, the J end by 4 bases, with 5 bases between. The CDR3 here is CATSLLTGELFF. The CDR3 region has the DNA TGTGCCACCAGCCTACTCACCGGGGAGCTGTTTTTT.

The V gene is TRBV2, the J gene TRBJ1-2; tentative D call: TRBD1 (5 bases). Germline values: CDR1 SNHLY, CDR2 FYNNEI. Between the trimmed V and J ends, which lost 6 bases and 0 bases, there was a span of 14 bases. There are 15 residues in the CDR3. CDR3 region: CASRRQYTPNYGYTF. In nucleotides, the CDR3 is TGTGCCAGCAGACGACAGTACACCCCTAACTATGGCTACACCTTC.

J is TRBJ2-7 and V is TRBV10-3, with TRBD2 matching 8 bases. This CDR3 has 14 residues. Germline V lookup: CDR1 ENHRY, CDR2 SYGVKD. Germline trimming cut 3 bases from V and 5 bases from J; bases unmatched to any gene: 6. This CDR3 is CAISDRGLGNEQYF. The CDR3 DNA is TGTGCCATCAGTGACAGGGGACTAGGCAACGAGCAGTACTTC.

The gene calls are TRBV18 and TRBJ1-2; tentatively, D is TRBD1 (5 bases). Germline CDR1 KGHSH, CDR2 LQKENI. The CDR3 loop spans 18 amino acids. The V and J ends lost 3 bases and 6 bases respectively, with 26 bases between them. CDR3 amino acids: CASSPSQSGLSDSHGYTF. The CDR3 DNA sequence: TGTGCCAGCTCACCCAGTCAATCAGGGCTCTCGGATAGTCATGGCTACACCTTC. The full variable domain, in which reference TRBV18 and TRBJ1-2 provide the parts outside the CDR3, is NAGVMQNPRHLVRRRGQEARLRCSPMKGHSHVYWYRQLPEEGLKFMVYLQKENIIDESGMPKERFSAEFPKEGPSILRIQQVVRGDSAAYFCASSPSQSGLSDSHGYTFGSGTRLTVV.

This chain uses TRBV5-6 with TRBJ2-7, with 9 bases lining up with TRBD2. This CDR3 comprises 16 residues. The ends lost 1 base at V and 3 bases at J; junction bases unmatched: 8. Germline V gives CDR1 SGHDT, CDR2 YYEEEE. The CDR3 DNA sequence: TGTGCCAGCAGCTTGTTTCAGACTAGCGGAAACTACGAGCAGTACTTC. Amino acids: CASSLFQTSGNYEQYF.

This chain joins TRBV7-2 and TRBJ2-3; 12 bases map to TRBD2. The CDR3 is made up of 18 amino acids. In germline, CDR1 is SGHTA, CDR2 FQGNSA. V lost 3 bases, J lost 4 bases, and 11 bases stayed unmatched. The CDR3 is CASSFPRASSGGADTQYF. The CDR3 coding sequence is TGTGCCAGCAGCTTCCCCCGGGCCTCTAGCGGGGGGGCAGATACGCAGTATTTT.

The chain uses TRBV19 and TRBJ2-3, with 9 bases identical to TRBD2. Germline V lookup: CDR1 LNHDA, CDR2 SQIVND (reference sequence). The CDR3 covers 16 residues. V trimming: 5 bases; J trimming: 0 bases; junction bases outside the gene matches: 6. The CDR3 nucleotides read TGTGCCAGTAGTGATACTAGCGGGTCTAGCACAGATACGCAGTATTTT. Amino acid sequence: CASSDTSGSSTDTQYF.

This clone was seen only once. The chain employs TRBV19 and TRBJ2-5; TRBD1 aligns across 7 bases. CDR1 and CDR2 (germline): LNHDA, SQIVND (reference sequence). The CDR3 runs to 16 residues. The junction had 8 bases not matched to a gene; V was cut back by 1 base and J by 3 bases. CDR3 in DNA: TGTGCCAGTAGTATAGGTGGAACAGGGGTGGAAGAGACCCAGTACTTC. This gives the protein CASSIGGTGVEETQYF. Looking up the rest from reference TRBV19 and TRBJ2-5 gives the full variable domain: DGGITQSPKYLFRKEGQNVTLSCEQNLNHDAMYWYRQDPGQGLRLIYYSQIVNDFQKGDIAEGYSVSREKKESFPLTVTSAQKNPTAFYLCASSIGGTGVEETQYFGPGTRLLVL.

This clone has just one count. The chain recombines TRBV27 with TRBJ1-2; a weak D match, TRBD1 (5 bases). The CDR3 runs 14 residues. CDR1 and CDR2 from the germline V gene are MNHEY and SMNVEV (reference sequence). V lost 2 bases and J 8 bases, leaving 15 bases between the germline ends. The CDR3 is CASSLHLGGDGYTF. DNA for the CDR3: TGTGCCAGCAGTTTACATCTAGGAGGGGACGGCTACACCTTC.

The rearrangement joins TRBV5-1 to TRBJ2-7; 7 bases match TRBD2. Germline assignment: CDR1 SGHRS and CDR2 YFSETQ. The CDR3 totals 13 residues. V shed 1 base and J 2 bases; nucleotides not matched to a gene: 0. CDR3 in DNA: TGCGCCAGCAGCTTGAGCGGGGCCTACGAGCAGTACTTC. This sequence encodes CASSLSGAYEQYF.

This sequence joins TRBV2 and TRBJ2-1, with D tentatively TRBD1 (6 bases). The CDR3 contains 14 residues. V dropped 6 bases and J dropped 2 bases, with 11 bases sitting between them. The V gene's germline CDR1 is SNHLY and CDR2 FYNNEI. The DNA of the CDR3 is TGTGCCAGCAGGAACAGGGTGACCTACAATGAGCAGTTCTTC. Protein sequence: CASRNRVTYNEQFF.